The clone carrying this TCR beta chain came up many times. Amplification of TCR beta CDR3 regions used RNA as the template. Primed by the HTBI set, a first-round RT-PCR was run on the TCR CDR3. TCRdb reanalysed the multiplex PCR reads using MiXCR and keeps one entry per CDR3 protein. The table records approximately 600,000 distinct CDR3 sequences, about 14% of them present only once. The data are from a study of T cells in Graves' hyperthyroidism and ophthalmopathy. The receptor comes from a woman aged 40 to 50 with Graves' ophthalmopathy. Sequencing was carried out using blood.

CDR3 region: CASSSIDSSYEQYF. The CDR3 DNA follows: TGTGCCAGCAGCTCTATTGACAGTTCCTACGAGCAGTACTTC. V is TRBV7-9 and J is TRBJ2-7, with D perhaps TRBD1 (5 bases). CDR3 length equals 14 residues. V lost 4 bases to trimming and J lost 1 base, with 11 bases between them. The germline V gene has CDR1 SEHNR and CDR2 FQNEAQ (reference sequence).